These T cell receptor beta chains were read from a single sample in a study of OX40 agonist ivuxolimab in advanced cancers. The method was immunoSEQ multiplex PCR; TCRdb's version includes in-frame clones alone and lacks a portion of them. The sample records about 70,000 clones, about four fifths being singletons. Sequencing used CD4+ or CD8+ T cells sorted from blood, obtained in a trial of the OX40 agonist ivuxolimab. Receptors originate from an adult with an advanced solid tumor such as melanoma, head and neck, liver or kidney cancer. The CDR3 runs from the conserved cysteine through the conserved F or W. The D gene is left open where the match is weak. For some rows the clone size is stated as once, few or many, or as a class when expanded; others skip it.

d_call clone_size j_call v_call cdr3_aa cdr3_nt
. . TRBJ2-5 TRBV5-1 CASSLGAGVKETQYF TGCGCCAGCAGCTTGGGGGCAGGGGTCAAAGAGACCCAGTACTTC
TRBD2 . TRBJ2-2 TRBV7-9 CASSLRSSGRGELFF TGTGCCAGCAGCTTACGTTCTAGCGGGAGAGGGGAGCTGTTTTTT
. . TRBJ2-5 TRBV7-3 CASSLLWGETQYF TGTGCCAGCAGCTTATTATGGGGTGAGACCCAGTACTTC
TRBD1 . TRBJ1-1 TRBV6-6 CASSLQGSNTEAFF TGTGCCAGCAGTTTACAGGGGTCTAACACTGAAGCTTTCTTT
TRBD1 . TRBJ1-1 TRBV2 CASSSGGASTEAFF TGTGCCAGCAGTTCAGGGGGCGCGAGCACTGAAGCTTTCTTT
. once TRBJ1-3 TRBV5-1 CASSLNSGNTIYF TGCGCCAGCAGCTTGAACTCTGGAAACACCATATATTTT
TRBD1 . TRBJ2-7 TRBV7-2 CASSWGQGYEQYF TGTGCCAGCAGCTGGGGACAGGGATACGAGCAGTACTTC
TRBD2 . TRBJ2-2 TRBV9 CASSLYGTSGSRELFF TGTGCCAGCAGCCTATACGGGACTAGCGGGAGCCGGGAGCTGTTTTTT
. . TRBJ2-5 TRBV9 CASSVGYWGAQETQYF TGTGCCAGCAGCGTAGGGTATTGGGGAGCCCAAGAGACCCAGTACTTC
TRBD2 once TRBJ2-3 TRBV2 CASSSTSDTQYF TGTGCCAGCAGCTCGACTAGCGATACGCAGTATTTT
. . TRBJ2-5 TRBV7-3 CASSLRGGGPPQETQYF TGTGCCAGCAGCTTACGGGGCGGGGGCCCCCCACAAGAGACCCAGTACTTC
TRBD1 once TRBJ1-5 TRBV4-1 CASSQGTGGLNSNQPQHF TGCGCCAGCAGCCAAGGGACAGGGGGTCTTAATAGCAATCAGCCCCAGCATTTT
. . TRBJ2-2 TRBV5-4 CASSPPLDANTGELFF TGTGCCAGCAGCCCTCCCTTAGACGCGAACACCGGGGAGCTGTTTTTT
. . TRBJ2-2 TRBV9 CASSVGVGFANTGELFF TGTGCCAGCAGCGTAGGTGTCGGATTCGCGAACACCGGGGAGCTGTTTTTT
. . TRBJ2-1 TRBV18 CASSPSQGNVEQFF TGTGCCAGCTCACCGAGTCAGGGTAATGTTGAGCAGTTCTTC
TRBD1 . TRBJ2-2 TRBV18 CASSPLQGATITGELFF TGTGCCAGCTCACCATTACAGGGGGCGACCATCACCGGGGAGCTGTTTTTT
TRBD2 . TRBJ2-5 TRBV5-4 CASSGQTSGQETQYF TGTGCCAGCAGCGGCCAGACTAGCGGGCAAGAGACCCAGTACTTC
TRBD1 . TRBJ1-4 TRBV7-9 CASSSAGGSEKLFF TGTGCCAGCAGCTCTGCAGGGGGCAGTGAAAAACTGTTTTTT
. . TRBJ1-4 TRBV4-2 CASSQAGMREKLFF TGTGCCAGCAGCCAAGCGGGGATGCGGGAAAAACTGTTTTTT
. few TRBJ2-3 TRBV29-1 CSVGRALRDTQYF TGCAGCGTTGGGCGGGCTTTAAGGGATACGCAGTATTTT
TRBD1 . TRBJ2-1 TRBV11-3 CASSSTQGSYNEQFF TGTGCCAGCAGCTCAACACAGGGGTCCTACAATGAGCAGTTCTTC
. . TRBJ1-1 TRBV5-4 CASSLDYMNTEAFF TGTGCCAGCAGCTTGGACTATATGAACACTGAAGCTTTCTTT
. . TRBJ1-1 TRBV7-6 CASSLGGPAGTEAFF TGTGCCAGCAGCTTAGGGGGGCCCGCGGGAACTGAAGCTTTCTTT
. . TRBJ2-6 TRBV5-6 CASSWGAGLGANVLTF TGTGCCAGCAGCTGGGGCGCAGGGCTCGGGGCCAACGTCCTGACTTTC
. . TRBJ2-1 TRBV4-3 CASSQDWSYRGNEQFF TGCGCCAGCAGCCAAGATTGGAGTTATAGGGGTAACGAGCAGTTCTTC
TRBD2 . TRBJ2-3 TRBV2 CASSEAQRGVDTQYF TGTGCCAGCAGTGAGGCCCAGCGGGGGGTAGATACGCAGTATTTT
. few TRBJ1-2 TRBV11-3 CASSLNRPYGGYTF TGTGCCAGCAGCTTAAACAGACCCTACGGTGGCTACACCTTC
. . TRBJ2-3 TRBV10-3 CAISSSDTDTQYF TGTGCCATCAGCTCGAGCGACACAGATACGCAGTATTTT
. . TRBJ2-7 TRBV7-2 CASSTLPFYEQYF TGTGCCAGCTCAACGTTACCATTCTACGAGCAGTACTTC
. . TRBJ2-7 TRBV9 CASSGPPGTGVVDEQYF TGTGCCAGCAGCGGACCCCCCGGGACTGGGGTGGTGGACGAGCAGTACTTC
. . TRBJ2-1 TRBV12-5 CASGSARGGGNYNEQFF TGTGCTAGTGGTTCCGCCCGGGGAGGGGGAAACTACAATGAGCAGTTCTTC
. . TRBJ2-7 TRBV7-2 CASSLETGTEQYF TGTGCCAGCAGCTTAGAAACCGGGACCGAGCAGTACTTC
. . TRBJ1-1 TRBV7-6 CASSPPGNTEAFF TGTGCCAGCAGTCCACCGGGGAACACTGAAGCTTTCTTT
. few TRBJ1-1 TRBV6-5 CASTNENGRMAFF TGTGCCAGCACCAATGAGAACGGTCGAATGGCTTTCTTT
. . TRBJ1-2 TRBV5-1 CASRDLTDWNYGYTF TGCGCCAGCAGGGATCTGACAGATTGGAACTATGGCTACACCTTC
TRBD2 once TRBJ2-3 TRBV7-2 CASSPPAGAVDTQYF TGTGCCAGCAGCCCCCCGGCGGGAGCAGTAGATACGCAGTATTTT
TRBD2 many TRBJ2-3 TRBV10-3 CAISEGLAGDTQYF TGTGCCATCAGTGAGGGACTAGCGGGAGATACGCAGTATTTT
. few TRBJ1-4 TRBV2 CASTGGNEKLFF TGTGCCAGCACAGGAGGTAATGAAAAACTGTTTTTT
TRBD1 . TRBJ2-5 TRBV7-2 CASSPLTGGIGETQYF TGTGCCAGCAGCCCCTTGACAGGGGGAATTGGGGAGACCCAGTACTTC
. once TRBJ1-5 TRBV5-1 CARGRSGHSNQPQHF TGCGCCAGGGGACGTTCGGGACATAGCAATCAGCCCCAGCATTTT
. . TRBJ2-3 TRBV5-8 CASRDYRESTDTQYF TGTGCCAGCAGAGATTACAGGGAGTCCACAGATACGCAGTATTTT
TRBD1 . TRBJ1-4 TRBV6-1 CASSVNPGQVEKLFF TGTGCCAGCAGTGTTAACCCGGGACAGGTTGAAAAACTGTTTTTT
TRBD1 once TRBJ2-5 TRBV7-2 CASSLRQGETQYF TGTGCCAGCAGCCTCAGACAGGGTGAGACCCAGTACTTC
. . TRBJ2-3 TRBV19 CASSIGGGKRDTQYF TGTGCCAGTAGTATAGGGGGCGGGAAGCGGGATACGCAGTATTTT
. few TRBJ2-1 TRBV7-9 CASSAASGAGEQFF TGTGCCAGCAGCGCGGCGTCAGGGGCAGGTGAGCAGTTCTTC